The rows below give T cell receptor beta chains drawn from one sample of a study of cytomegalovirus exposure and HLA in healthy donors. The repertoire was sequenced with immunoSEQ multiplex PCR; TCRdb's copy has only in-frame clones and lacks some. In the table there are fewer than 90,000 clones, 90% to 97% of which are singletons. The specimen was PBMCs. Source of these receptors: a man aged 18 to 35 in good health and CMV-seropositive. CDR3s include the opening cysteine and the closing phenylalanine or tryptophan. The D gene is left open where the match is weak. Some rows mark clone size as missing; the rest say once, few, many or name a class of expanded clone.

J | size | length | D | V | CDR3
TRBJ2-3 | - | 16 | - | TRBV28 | CASSSSWTVSTDTQYF
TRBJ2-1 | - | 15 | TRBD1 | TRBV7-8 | CASSFSGTGGNEQFF
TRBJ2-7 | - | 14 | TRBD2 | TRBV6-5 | CATQSGGSTSEQYF
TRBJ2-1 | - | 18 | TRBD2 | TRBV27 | CASSLSWGAGGPEHEQFF
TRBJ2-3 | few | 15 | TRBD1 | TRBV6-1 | CASSGDRGSTDTQYF
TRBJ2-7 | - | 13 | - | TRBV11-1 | CASSIERTYEQYF
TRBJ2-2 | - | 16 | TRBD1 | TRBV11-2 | CASRGGTGSFFGELFF
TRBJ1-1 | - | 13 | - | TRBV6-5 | CASNRGRDTEAFF
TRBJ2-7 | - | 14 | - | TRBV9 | CASSPFGDSYEQYF
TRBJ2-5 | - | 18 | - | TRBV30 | CAWSLSSGVVLGGETQYF
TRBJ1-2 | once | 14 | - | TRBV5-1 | CASSLVSEGYGYTF
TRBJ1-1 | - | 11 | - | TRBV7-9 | CASRLNTEAFF
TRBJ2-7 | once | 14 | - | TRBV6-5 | CASSYGGISYEQYF
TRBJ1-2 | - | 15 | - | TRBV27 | CASSLGKGANYGYTF
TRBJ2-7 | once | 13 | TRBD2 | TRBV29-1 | CSVSGRGSYEQYF
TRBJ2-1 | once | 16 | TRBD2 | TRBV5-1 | CASSSGLAGRGDEQFF
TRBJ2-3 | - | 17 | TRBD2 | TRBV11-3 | CASSLDPLAGSTDTQYF
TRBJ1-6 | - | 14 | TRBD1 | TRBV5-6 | CASTPPGQDSPLHF
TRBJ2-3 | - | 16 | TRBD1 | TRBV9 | CASSPRGRLVADTQYF
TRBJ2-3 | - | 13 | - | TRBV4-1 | CASSQVAEDTQYF
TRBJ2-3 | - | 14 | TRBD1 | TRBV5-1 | CASSRQGIGDTQYF
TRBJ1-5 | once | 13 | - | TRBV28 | CASSRTVNQPQHF
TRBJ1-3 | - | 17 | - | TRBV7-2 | CASSTRTGGLSGNTIYF
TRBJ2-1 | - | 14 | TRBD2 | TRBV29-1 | CSVLTSGRAVEQFF
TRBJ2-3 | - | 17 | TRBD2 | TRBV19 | CASSIDPSDGRANTQYF
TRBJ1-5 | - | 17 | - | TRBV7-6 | CASSLFSSARGNQPQHF
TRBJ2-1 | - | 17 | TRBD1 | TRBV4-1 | CASSLPTGTGARNEQFF
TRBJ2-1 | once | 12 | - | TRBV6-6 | CASNGVNNEQFF
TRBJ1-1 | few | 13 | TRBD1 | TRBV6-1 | CASSEEGQSEAFF
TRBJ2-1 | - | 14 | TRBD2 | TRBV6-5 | CASSSDGGYNEQFF
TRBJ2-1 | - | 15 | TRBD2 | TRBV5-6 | CASSLGASGSDEQFF
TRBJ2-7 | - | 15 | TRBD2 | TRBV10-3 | CAISESTSRGDEQYF
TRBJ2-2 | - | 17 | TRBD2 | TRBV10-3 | CAISELPGTRDTGELFF
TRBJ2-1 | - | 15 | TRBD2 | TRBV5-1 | CASSGTSGNDNEQFF
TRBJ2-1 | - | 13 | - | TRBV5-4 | CASSPAGRGEQFF
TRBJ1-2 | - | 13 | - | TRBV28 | CASSNQGLDGYTF
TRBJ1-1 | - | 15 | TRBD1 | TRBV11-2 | CASSFRTGMNTEAFF
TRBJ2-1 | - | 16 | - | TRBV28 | CASSLSSASSYNEQFF
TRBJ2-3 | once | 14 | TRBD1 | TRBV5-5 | CASSSGQGTDTQYF
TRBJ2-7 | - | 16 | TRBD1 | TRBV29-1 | CSVVVWWDSYYYEQYF